This entry lists 22 T cell receptor beta chains sequenced from one sample in a study of control samples from healthy donors and cancer patients. TCRdb's table, derived via immunoSEQ multiplex PCR, lists solely in-frame clones and lacks some. The sample lists around 30,000 clones; approximately 93% were seen once. Source material: blood. These TCRs come from a man between 60 and 75 years old in good health.

The rearrangement joins TRBV14 to TRBJ2-7; D call uncertain. CDR1 and CDR2 from the germline V gene are SGHDN and FVKESK. Trimming removed 1 base from V and 4 bases from J, with 8 bases in between. The CDR3 consists of 13 residues. This CDR3 is CASSQVGGYEQYF. CDR3 coding DNA: TGTGCCAGCAGCCAAGTAGGCGGTTACGAGCAGTACTTC.

The rearrangement uses TRBV11-2 and TRBJ1-2; the match to TRBD1 covers 9 bases. Germline CDR1 reads SGHAT; CDR2 reads FQNNGV. V lost 5 bases and J lost 4; bases outside the gene matches: 2. The CDR3 is 13 residues long. As DNA, the CDR3 is TGTGCCAGCAGCCTGGGACAGGGCTATGGCTACACCTTC. Translated, it gives CASSLGQGYGYTF. The full variable domain, rest sourced from reference TRBV11-2 and TRBJ1-2, is EAGVAQSPRYKIIEKRQSVAFWCNPISGHATLYWYQQILGQGPKLLIQFQNNGVVDDSQLPKDRFSAERLKGVDSTLKIQPAKLEDSAVYLCASSLGQGYGYTFGSGTRLTVV.

The chain joins TRBV6-2 or TRBV6-3 to TRBJ2-7; TRBD1 agrees at 10 bases. CDR1 and CDR2 (germline): MNHEY, SVGEGT. After removal of 2 bases from V and 1 base from J, the junction contained 5 bases not matched to a gene. The CDR3 sequence is 16 residues long. The CDR3 sequence: CASSYGGTGESYEQYF. CDR3 coding DNA: TGTGCCAGCAGTTACGGGGGGACAGGGGAATCCTACGAGCAGTACTTC.

The V gene is TRBV9, the J gene TRBJ1-1, with TRBD1 as a possible D gene (5 bases). The germline V and J ends were trimmed by 3 bases and 1 base, with 10 bases remaining between them. Germline V gene sequence: CDR1 SGDLS, CDR2 YYNGEE. The CDR3 is 14 amino acids. CDR3 loop: CASSARQTNTEAFF. In DNA form, the CDR3 reads TGTGCCAGCAGCGCTCGACAGACGAACACTGAAGCTTTCTTT. Variable domain in full (rest from reference TRBV9 and TRBJ1-1): DSGVTQTPKHLITATGQRVTLRCSPRSGDLSVYWYQQSLDQGLQFLIQYYNGEERAKGNILERFSAQQFPDLHSELNLSSLELGDSALYFCASSARQTNTEAFFGQGTRLTVV.

The chain combines TRBV7-9 with TRBJ2-5, with D tentatively TRBD2 (6 bases). CDR1 and CDR2 from the germline V gene are SEHNR and FQNEAQ (reference sequence). The CDR3 has 14 residues. Trimming stripped 0 bases from V and 4 bases from J, with 9 bases between. DNA for the CDR3: TGTGCCAGCAGCTTAGCGGAGGGAGGAGAGACCCAGTACTTC. Encoded protein: CASSLAEGGETQYF.

This clone appeared a few times. The chain couples TRBV29-1 to TRBJ2-2; TRBD1 is a possible D gene (5 bases). Germline V lookup: CDR1 SQVTM, CDR2 ANQGSEA. The CDR3 spans 14 residues. Trimming removed 7 bases at V and 4 bases at J, with 16 bases between. The CDR3 sequence: CSAVQGSGTGELFF. The CDR3 nucleotides are TGCAGCGCTGTTCAGGGATCGGGCACCGGGGAGCTGTTTTTT.

The chain employs TRBV5-4 and TRBJ2-3; possible D gene TRBD2, 5 bases. The CDR3 loop spans 16 amino acids. The V gene lost 4 bases and the J gene lost 2 bases, with 17 bases spanning the gap. The V gene's germline CDR1 is SGHNT and CDR2 YYREEE (reference sequence). CDR3 protein: CASSPGVSDSTDTQYF. For the CDR3, the DNA is TGTGCCAGCAGCCCCGGTGTTTCGGACTCCACAGATACGCAGTATTTT.

Here the CDR3 DNA reads TGTGCCAGCAGTGACTCTTCTCTAGCGGGGTCCTACGAGCAGTACTTC. Protein: CASSDSSLAGSYEQYF. The rearrangement links TRBV6-4 to TRBJ2-7; 9 positions match TRBD2. Per the germline V gene, CDR1 is MRHNA and CDR2 is SNTAGT. The CDR3 contains 16 residues. The J segment lost 1 base and the V segment lost 0 bases, leaving 4 bases of the junction unmatched.

V is TRBV27 and J is TRBJ1-4; 7 bases are shared with TRBD1. Germline CDR1 and CDR2: MNHEY and SMNVEV (reference sequence). This CDR3 has 17 amino acids. Losses at the gene ends were 3 bases for V and 8 bases for J; bases not matched to a gene: 15. CDR3 sequence (DNA): TGTGCCAGCAGTTTGGTGGGGGTCCGACAGGGTCACGAAAAACTGTTTTTT. Amino acid sequence: CASSLVGVRQGHEKLFF.

The chain employs TRBV4-3 and TRBJ1-2; D possibly corresponds to TRBD1 (5 bases). Germline V gives CDR1 LGHNA, CDR2 YSLEER. CDR3 size: 16 residues. Trimming removed 3 bases from V and 5 bases from J, with 19 bases in between. This CDR3 is CASSQEDYRLRYGYTF. The CDR3 nucleotides read TGCGCCAGCAGCCAGGAGGACTACAGGCTGCGTTATGGCTACACCTTC.

The V gene is TRBV19, the J gene TRBJ1-2; no firm D call. The V end was cut by 2 bases, the J end by 1 base, with 2 bases between. CDR1 LNHDA and CDR2 SQIVND come from the germline V gene (reference sequence). This CDR3 is built from 12 residues. The CDR3 DNA is TGTGCCAGTAGTATAAATAACTATGGCTACACCTTC. Translating it yields CASSINNYGYTF.

This chain links TRBV7-2 with TRBJ1-2; a possible D gene is TRBD1 (5 bases). This CDR3 is built from 14 residues. Trimming removed 7 bases at V and 6 bases at J, with 18 bases between. Germline V gene sequence: CDR1 SGHTA, CDR2 FQGNSA. This chain's CDR3 is CASTQGKGMNGYTF. CDR3 DNA: TGTGCCAGCACCCAGGGCAAGGGAATGAATGGCTACACCTTC.

V gene TRBV13 combines with J gene TRBJ2-2, with 8 positions matching TRBD2. V lost 4 bases to trimming and J lost 7 bases; unmatched junction nucleotides: 5. CDR3 length equals 14 residues. Germline CDR1 is PRHDT and CDR2 is FYEKMQ (reference sequence). The chain's CDR3 is CASSWRGANGELFF. The CDR3, as DNA: TGTGCCAGCAGCTGGCGGGGGGCGAACGGGGAGCTGTTTTTT. Together with reference TRBV13 and TRBJ2-2, the CDR3 gives the full variable domain: AAGVIQSPRHLIKEKRETATLKCYPIPRHDTVYWYQQGPGQDPQFLISFYEKMQSDKGSIPDRFSAQQFSDYHSELNMSSLELGDSALYFCASSWRGANGELFFGEGSRLTVL.

In this sample, this clone turned up a few times. CDR3 amino acids: CASSSSRLAGFTDTQYF. The CDR3 bases are TGTGCCAGCAGTTCAAGCAGACTAGCGGGGTTCACAGATACGCAGTATTTT. The chain employs TRBV28 and TRBJ2-3; 11 bases match TRBD2. Per the germline V gene, CDR1 is MDHEN and CDR2 is SYDVKM. V trimming: 4 bases; J trimming: 2 bases; junction bases outside the gene matches: 8. The CDR3 is made up of 17 amino acids.

This clone has just one count. The chain couples TRBV5-1 to TRBJ2-5; unclear D gene. Germline V lookup: CDR1 SGHRS, CDR2 YFSETQ. CDR3 size: 14 residues. The ends were cut back, 0 bases at V and 1 base at J, with 7 bases in the middle. The CDR3 sequence is CASSLAGIQETQYF. The CDR3 DNA follows: TGCGCCAGCAGCTTGGCAGGTATCCAAGAGACCCAGTACTTC.

This clone has only a few counts. The gene calls are TRBV27 and TRBJ1-1; D gene unclear. The CDR3 totals 13 residues. Germline V lookup: CDR1 MNHEY, CDR2 SMNVEV (reference sequence). The V end lost 5 bases, the J end lost 6 bases, and 13 bases lay between the germline ends. CDR3 coding DNA: TGTGCCAGCAGTCGTAGGGTTGGAGCTGAAGCTTTCTTT. Residues: CASSRRVGAEAFF.

This chain connects TRBV7-2 to TRBJ1-5; D is perhaps TRBD1 (5 bases). Germline assignment: CDR1 SGHTA and CDR2 FQGNSA. The length of the CDR3 is 16 residues. Between the trimmed V and J ends, which lost 2 bases and 4 bases, there was a span of 15 bases. The DNA of the CDR3 is TGTGCCAGCAGCTTACGCAGCCGGGGGGGGAATCAGCCCCAGCATTTT. It is translated as CASSLRSRGGNQPQHF. Full variable domain (remainder filled in from reference TRBV7-2 and TRBJ1-5): GAGVSQSPSNKVTEKGKDVELRCDPISGHTALYWYRQSLGQGLEFLIYFQGNSAPDKSGLPSDRFSAERTGGSVSTLTIQRTQQEDSAVYLCASSLRSRGGNQPQHFGDGTRLSIL.

This clone has just one count. The rearrangement joins TRBV3-1 (or the pseudogene TRBV3-2) to TRBJ1-4; D perhaps matches TRBD1 (5 bases). This CDR3 has 17 amino acids. Per the germline V gene, CDR1 is LGHDT and CDR2 is YNNKEL (reference sequence). Trimming took off 1 base at V and 7 bases at J, with 19 bases between the two ends. Written as DNA, the CDR3 is TGTGCCAGCAGCCAAGTGGGGCTGGGTGGTCGAGGTGAAAAACTGTTTTTT. It is translated as CASSQVGLGGRGEKLFF.

The V gene is TRBV6-2 or TRBV6-3, the J gene TRBJ2-5, with D uncertain. Germline-derived CDR1 and CDR2 are MNHEY and SVGEGT. V shed 5 bases and J shed 7 bases, with 8 bases lying between them. The CDR3 consists of 11 residues. The CDR3 DNA reads as TGTGCCAGCAGTCGTAGTGGGACCCAGTACTTC. Protein: CASSRSGTQYF.

The DNA for the CDR3 is TGTGCCAGCAGCTTGGTGGGGACGGACCTTTATGGCTACACCTTC. As protein: CASSLVGTDLYGYTF. The chain employs TRBV7-2 and TRBJ1-2; D is perhaps TRBD1 (5 bases). Germline V gives CDR1 SGHTA, CDR2 FQGNSA. The germline V and J ends were trimmed by 3 bases and 5 bases, with 16 bases remaining between them. The CDR3 totals 15 residues.

The J gene is TRBJ1-1, the V gene TRBV3-1 (or the pseudogene TRBV3-2); perhaps TRBD1 as D (6 bases). Germline CDR1 is LGHDT and CDR2 is YNNKEL (reference sequence). V was cut by 6 bases and J by 6 bases, with 14 bases left in between. This CDR3 is built from 13 residues. The CDR3 protein is CASSAGQPPEAFF. DNA for the CDR3: TGTGCCAGCAGTGCCGGACAGCCCCCTGAAGCTTTCTTT.

The chain uses TRBV4-1 and TRBJ1-2; D uncertain. Germline V gene data show CDR1 as MGHRA and CDR2 as YSYEKL. This CDR3 has 15 amino acids. Trimming removed 1 base from V and 8 bases from J, with 17 bases in between. In nucleotides, the CDR3 is TGCGCCAGCAGCCAAGCTGGAGAAACGAGGTGGGGCTACACCTTC. This sequence encodes CASSQAGETRWGYTF.